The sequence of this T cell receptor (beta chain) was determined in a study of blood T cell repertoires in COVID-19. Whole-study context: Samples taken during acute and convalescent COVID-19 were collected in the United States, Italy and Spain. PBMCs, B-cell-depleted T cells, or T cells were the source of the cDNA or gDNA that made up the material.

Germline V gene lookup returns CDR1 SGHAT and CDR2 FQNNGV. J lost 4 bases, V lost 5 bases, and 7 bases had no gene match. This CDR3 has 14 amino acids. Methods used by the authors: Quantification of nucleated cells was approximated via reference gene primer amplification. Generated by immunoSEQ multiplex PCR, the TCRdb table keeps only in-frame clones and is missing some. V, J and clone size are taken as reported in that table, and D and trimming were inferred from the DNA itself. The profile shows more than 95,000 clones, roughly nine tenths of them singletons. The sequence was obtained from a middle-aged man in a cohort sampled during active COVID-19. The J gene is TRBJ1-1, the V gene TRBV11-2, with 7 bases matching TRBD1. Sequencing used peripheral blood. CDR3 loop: CASSRGQAFTEAFF. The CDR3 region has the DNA TGTGCCAGCAGCCGTGGACAGGCGTTCACTGAAGCTTTCTTT.